This T cell receptor beta chain was recovered during a study of T cells after yellow fever vaccination. TCRdb analysed the 5' RACE reads with MiXCR anew, one entry per CDR3 protein. Seen here are a few hundred thousand distinct CDR3 sequences, 19% observed once, and the top ten hold around 15%. Study conclusions and caveats: Abundant contaminating clonotypes from the bulk population could appear in FACS-sorted repertoires. Post-booster samples contained most primary-vaccination clones (nearly 98% CD4, less than 90% CD8).

This clonotype was observed a few times. Its antigen remains unknown. The CDR3 is 14 residues long. The germline CDR1 and CDR2 sequences are SGHRS and YFSETQ. V lost 4 bases to trimming and J lost 4 bases; unmatched junction nucleotides: 6. The chain couples TRBV5-1 to TRBJ1-1; 8 nucleotides align to TRBD1. The receptor comes from a young man who received the YFV17D yellow fever vaccine. Sequenced here: PBMCs, sampled 15 days after the yellow fever booster vaccination. The CDR3 loop is CASSTGQGGTEAFF. Here the CDR3 DNA reads TGCGCCAGCAGCACCGGACAGGGAGGCACTGAAGCTTTCTTT.